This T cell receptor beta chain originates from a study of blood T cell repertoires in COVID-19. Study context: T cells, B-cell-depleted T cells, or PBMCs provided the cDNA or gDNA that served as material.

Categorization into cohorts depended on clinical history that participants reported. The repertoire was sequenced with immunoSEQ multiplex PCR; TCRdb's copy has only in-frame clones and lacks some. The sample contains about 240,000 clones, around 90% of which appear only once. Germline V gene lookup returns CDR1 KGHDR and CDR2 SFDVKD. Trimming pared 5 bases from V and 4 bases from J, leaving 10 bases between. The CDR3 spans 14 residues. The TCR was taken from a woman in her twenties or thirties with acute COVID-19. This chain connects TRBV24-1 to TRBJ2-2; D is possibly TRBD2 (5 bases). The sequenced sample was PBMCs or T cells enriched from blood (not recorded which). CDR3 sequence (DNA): TGTGCCACCAGTGTTGGAGGTGGCACCGGGGAGCTGTTTTTT. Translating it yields CATSVGGGTGELFF.